The T cell receptor (beta chain) under discussion was sequenced for a study of Graves' ophthalmopathy and Graves' hyperthyroidism. The germline gives CDR1 SQVTM, CDR2 ANQGSEA. V lost 0 bases, J lost 10 bases, and 12 bases lay in between. The CDR3 covers 13 residues. Concerning this clonotype: Its antigen is currently unknown.

Researchers took RNA transcripts and amplified TCR beta CDR3 regions from them. RT-PCR in the first round used HTBI primers; a second-round multiplex PCR followed. TCRdb independently ran MiXCR on the multiplex PCR reads; one entry per CDR3 protein. The sample holds 600,000 to 950,000 distinct CDR3 sequences, around 40% seen once. Study-level findings and limits: The model's ophthalmopathy progression predictions had approximately 69% sensitivity and 72.22% specificity. Most clonotypes expanded in thyroid above 0.001 frequency were present in blood too.

Uncontrolled infections, pregnancy, lactation or other autoimmune diseases led to patient exclusion. This receptor was taken from an adult man with Graves' ophthalmopathy. Sequencing input: peripheral blood. The chain joins TRBV29-1 to TRBJ1-4; no clear D. As DNA, the CDR3 is TGCAGCGTTGAAGATCGCTGGGCGAGAAAACTGTTTTTT. This encodes CSVEDRWARKLFF.